One and the same sample provided the 30 T cell receptor beta chains below, sequenced in a study of shared clonotypes between healthy human individuals. Profiling relied on immunoSEQ multiplex PCR, and the TCRdb table lists in-frame clones only, not all of them. The profile shows fewer than 650,000 clones, about three quarters of them singletons. Input material: PBMCs. The source of these receptors is a woman aged 40-49 years in good health. Some clones in this sample may be carry-over from other donors' samples.

V gene TRBV5-1 combines with J gene TRBJ1-2; D unclear. Germline CDR1 is SGHRS and CDR2 is YFSETQ. V lost 1 base and J lost 7, with 11 bases in between. This CDR3 is 13 amino acids long. CDR3 loop: CASSLSGISGYTF. For the CDR3, the DNA is TGCGCCAGCAGCTTGTCTGGGATTAGTGGCTACACCTTC.

The V gene is TRBV12-5, the J gene TRBJ2-3; 7 bases agree with TRBD1. Germline CDR1 LGHNT, CDR2 FRNRAP. The V gene end was trimmed by 5 bases and the J gene end by 2 bases; junction bases not matched to a gene: 7. The CDR3 loop spans 15 amino acids. The CDR3 is CASGPSGGYTDTQYF. CDR3 DNA sequence: TGTGCTAGTGGTCCTTCAGGGGGATACACAGATACGCAGTATTTT. The full variable domain, rest sourced from reference TRBV12-5 and TRBJ2-3, is DARVTQTPRHKVTEMGQEVTMRCQPILGHNTVFWYRQTMMQGLELLAYFRNRAPLDDSGMPKDRFSAEMPDATLATLKIQPSEPRDSAVYFCASGPSGGYTDTQYFGPGTRLTVL.

The chain employs TRBV5-5 and TRBJ1-1; D is possibly TRBD1 (5 bases). CDR1 is SGHKS and CDR2 is YYEKEE in the germline V gene (reference sequence). The V end was cut by 4 bases, the J end by 0 bases, with 13 bases between. The CDR3 runs 15 residues. The CDR3 here is CASSPGPDMNTEAFF. In DNA, the CDR3 is TGTGCCAGCAGCCCGGGGCCAGATATGAACACTGAAGCTTTCTTT.

The chain links TRBV7-9 to TRBJ1-6; D may be TRBD1 (5 bases). CDR1 is SEHNR, CDR2 FQNEAQ, per germline (reference sequence). This CDR3 region has 15 residues. Trimming left V 4 bases short and J 13 bases short, with 20 bases between. The CDR3 protein is CASSSTGTGLAPLHF. The CDR3 nucleotides read TGTGCCAGCAGCTCAACCGGGACGGGGCTGGCCCCCCTCCACTTT.

The rearrangement joins TRBV2 to TRBJ1-1; the D gene is possibly TRBD1 (5 bases). V lost 6 bases and J 1 base, leaving 12 bases between the germline ends. Germline V CDR1 and CDR2: SNHLY, FYNNEI. This CDR3 is built from 14 residues. CDR3 bases: TGTGCCAGCAGCCCCGACAGAGAGAACACTGAAGCTTTCTTT. Protein product: CASSPDRENTEAFF.

This clone was recorded once. The rearrangement uses TRBV7-6 and TRBJ2-2; D is possibly TRBD2 (5 bases). In germline, CDR1 is SGHVS, CDR2 FNYEAQ. Deletions cut 8 bases from V and 2 bases from J, with 12 bases between. This CDR3 has 14 residues. CDR3 loop: CASQPGSNTGELFF. CDR3 coding DNA: TGTGCCAGCCAACCGGGAAGTAACACCGGGGAGCTGTTTTTT.

The DNA of the CDR3 is TGCGCCAGCAGTGACTACGGGGAGCTGTTTTTT. Amino acid sequence: CASSDYGELFF. The V and J genes are TRBV10-2 and TRBJ2-2; the D is unclear. The CDR3 is 11 amino acids. Trimming removed 3 bases at V and 7 bases at J, with 3 bases between. CDR1 and CDR2 (germline): WSHSY, SAAADI.

This clone turned up a few times. The rearrangement links TRBV2 to TRBJ1-1; D is possibly TRBD1 (5 bases). V was pared by 3 bases and J by 8 bases, with 10 bases between. Germline CDR1 and CDR2: SNHLY and FYNNEI. This CDR3 is built from 12 residues. CDR3 sequence (DNA): TGTGCCAGCAGTGACAGGGAATGGGAAGCTTTCTTT. This encodes CASSDREWEAFF.

In its sample, this clone was seen many times. This chain links TRBV7-9 with TRBJ1-5; 8 nucleotides agree with TRBD1. Unmatched junction bases numbered 2, after V lost 6 bases and J lost 1 base. This CDR3 region has 14 residues. Germline CDR1 and CDR2: SEHNR and FQNEAQ (reference sequence). DNA for the CDR3: TGTGCCAGCAGTCGGACAGGGAGCAATCAGCCCCAGCATTTT. As protein: CASSRTGSNQPQHF.

The chain uses TRBV27 and TRBJ2-5, with TRBD2 identical over 12 bases. CDR3 length: 16 amino acids. Germline CDR1 MNHEY, CDR2 SMNVEV (reference sequence). V lost 5 bases to trimming and J lost 5 bases; unmatched junction nucleotides: 9. CDR3 bases: TGTGCCAGCAGTCCTCTTCTAGCGGGAGGGCTCGAGACCCAGTACTTC. Its translation: CASSPLLAGGLETQYF.

V is TRBV9 and J is TRBJ1-4; a possible D gene is TRBD1 (5 bases). The germline V gene has CDR1 SGDLS and CDR2 YYNGEE. CDR3 length: 16 residues. The V gene lost 4 bases and the J gene lost 8 bases, with 21 bases spanning the gap. CDR3 DNA: TGTGCCAGCAGCCCATGGGGACGGCCGATGTCGGAAAAACTGTTTTTT. As protein: CASSPWGRPMSEKLFF.

V usage is TRBV5-1 and J usage is TRBJ1-1; 12 bases match TRBD1. V dropped 3 bases and J dropped 4; count of bases not matched to a gene: 13. The CDR3 is 18 residues long. Germline-derived CDR1 and CDR2 are SGHRS and YFSETQ. The CDR3 nucleotides read TGCGCCAGCAGCTCTCTCGCGGGACAGGGGGCTTCTGGCACTGAAGCTTTCTTT. Amino acids: CASSSLAGQGASGTEAFF.

This clone was recorded once. The rearrangement uses TRBV15 and TRBJ1-5; D is ambiguous. The V gene's germline CDR1 is LNHNV and CDR2 YYDKDF (reference sequence). This CDR3 has 15 residues. V was clipped by 0 bases and J by 0 bases, with 6 bases between them. CDR3: CATSRDGHSNQPQHF. The CDR3 bases are TGTGCCACCAGCAGAGACGGGCATAGCAATCAGCCCCAGCATTTT. Based on the CDR3 plus reference TRBV15 and TRBJ1-5, the full variable domain is DAMVIQNPRYQVTQFGKPVTLSCSQTLNHNVMYWYQQKSSQAPKLLFHYYDKDFNNEADTPDNFQSRRPNTSFCFLDIRSPGLGDTAMYLCATSRDGHSNQPQHFGDGTRLSIL.

The chain uses TRBV5-6 and TRBJ1-5, with 7 bases matching TRBD1. Germline V gene sequence: CDR1 SGHDT, CDR2 YYEEEE. Unmatched junction bases numbered 13, after V lost 0 bases and J lost 7 bases. The CDR3 is made up of 17 amino acids. DNA of the CDR3: TGTGCCAGCAGCTTGGGCTCCGGGACAGCGGTGGGACAGCCCCAGCATTTT. This codes for CASSLGSGTAVGQPQHF.

Only one count was recorded for this clone. This sequence joins TRBV7-3 and TRBJ2-7, with a weak D call TRBD2 (5 bases). CDR3 length equals 14 residues. Trimming shortened V by 0 bases and J by 2 bases, and 8 bases separated the two germline ends. Per germline, CDR1 SGHTA and CDR2 FQGTGA. The CDR3 DNA follows: TGTGCCAGCAGCTTAACGTACGGGGCCTACGAGCAGTACTTC. Protein sequence: CASSLTYGAYEQYF.

The genes are TRBV5-1 and TRBJ2-3; 12 bases map to TRBD2. The CDR3 totals 17 residues. Germline V gene sequence: CDR1 SGHRS, CDR2 YFSETQ. The junction had 7 bases not matched to a gene; V was cut back by 0 bases and J by 5 bases. DNA of the CDR3: TGCGCCAGCAGCTTGGGGCTAGCGGGAGGGCCGGGAGATACGCAGTATTTT. Protein: CASSLGLAGGPGDTQYF.

The chain joins TRBV15 to TRBJ2-7; D is possibly TRBD2 (6 bases). Germline loops: CDR1 LNHNV, CDR2 YYDKDF (reference sequence). Trimming shortened V by 0 bases and J by 3 bases, and 15 bases separated the two germline ends. CDR3 length: 16 residues. The CDR3 loop reads CATSRDGGTEHYEQYF. The CDR3 DNA sequence: TGTGCCACCAGCAGAGATGGAGGGACGGAACACTACGAGCAGTACTTC.

The chain is built from TRBV28 and TRBJ2-7; D gene unclear. The CDR3 consists of 14 residues. V lost 3 bases and J lost 7, with 16 bases in between. Germline CDR1 is MDHEN and CDR2 is SYDVKM. This chain's CDR3 is CASSFFSPPGEQYF. Here the CDR3 DNA reads TGTGCCAGCAGTTTCTTTTCTCCTCCTGGGGAGCAGTACTTC.

This chain uses TRBV5-1 with TRBJ2-7, with 8 bases lining up with TRBD1. Trimming removed 2 bases from V and 6 bases from J; junction bases left unmatched: 7. The germline gives CDR1 SGHRS, CDR2 YFSETQ. This CDR3 has 14 amino acids. CDR3 nucleotide sequence: TGCGCCAGCAGCTTCTTCAGGGGGCAGGGCGAGCAGTACTTC. It translates to CASSFFRGQGEQYF.

This clone appeared once. The chain recombines TRBV9 with TRBJ2-2, with D unclear. CDR1 and CDR2 (germline): SGDLS, YYNGEE. Trimming removed 4 bases from V and 4 bases from J, with 17 bases in between. This CDR3 contains 16 residues. The CDR3 region has the DNA TGTGCCAGCAGCCCCCGGACCTACACATCCACCGGGGAGCTGTTTTTT. Translation: CASSPRTYTSTGELFF.

About this clone: Other DNA sequences of this sample code for an identical CDR3. This rearrangement joins TRBV9 to TRBJ2-7, with 10 bases matching TRBD2. This CDR3 comprises 15 residues. The V segment lost 0 bases and the J segment 0 bases; nucleotides outside the gene matches: 0. CDR1 and CDR2 from the germline V gene are SGDLS and YYNGEE. The CDR3 DNA follows: TGTGCCAGCAGCGTAGGACTAGCGGGCTCCTACGAGCAGTACTTC. Encoded protein: CASSVGLAGSYEQYF.

The V and J genes are TRBV7-2 and TRBJ1-4; maybe TRBD1 (5 bases). This CDR3 has 13 amino acids. V dropped 5 bases and J dropped 5 bases, with 9 bases sitting between them. Germline V gene lookup returns CDR1 SGHTA and CDR2 FQGNSA. The CDR3 is CASSPHRNEKLFF. The DNA for the CDR3 is TGTGCCAGCAGCCCCCACAGGAATGAAAAACTGTTTTTT.

The chain carries TRBV5-1 and TRBJ2-7; no firm D call. The CDR3 runs 14 residues. Germline V gene sequence: CDR1 SGHRS, CDR2 YFSETQ. V was shortened by 4 bases and J by 5 bases, with 16 bases between the two germline ends. CDR3 in DNA: TGCGCCAGCAGCCACCCGCGCACCTTCCACGAGCAGTACTTC. Translating it yields CASSHPRTFHEQYF.

This clone was seen only once. The chain has TRBV18 and TRBJ1-4, with 8 positions matching TRBD1. The CDR3 is made up of 14 amino acids. CDR1 is KGHSH and CDR2 is LQKENI in the germline V gene. Trimming removed 6 bases from V and 7 bases from J; junction bases left unmatched: 7. Here the CDR3 DNA reads TGTGCCAGCTCGCCGGACAGGGTGGTTGAAAAACTGTTTTTT. Its translation is CASSPDRVVEKLFF.

V is TRBV11-2 and J is TRBJ1-1; tentatively, D is TRBD1 (5 bases). Per the germline V gene, CDR1 is SGHAT and CDR2 is FQNNGV. The CDR3 consists of 13 residues. Trimming removed 1 base at V and 7 bases at J, with 10 bases between. This chain's CDR3 is CASSLAQGREAFF. The CDR3 DNA follows: TGTGCCAGCAGCTTAGCGCAGGGCCGTGAAGCTTTCTTT. Full variable domain (missing parts from reference TRBV11-2 and TRBJ1-1): EAGVAQSPRYKIIEKRQSVAFWCNPISGHATLYWYQQILGQGPKLLIQFQNNGVVDDSQLPKDRFSAERLKGVDSTLKIQPAKLEDSAVYLCASSLAQGREAFFGQGTRLTVV.

The V gene is TRBV6-5, the J gene TRBJ2-1; possible D gene TRBD2, 6 bases. Trimming shortened V by 6 bases and J by 5 bases, and 11 bases separated the two germline ends. Germline CDR1 MNHEY, CDR2 SVGAGI. The CDR3 has 13 amino acids. CDR3 bases: TGTGCCAGCAGCAATGGACTAAACAATGAGCAGTTCTTC. Translated: CASSNGLNNEQFF.

The chain employs TRBV9 and TRBJ2-7; tentatively, D is TRBD2 (6 bases). V lost 2 bases to trimming and J lost 5 bases, with 17 bases between them. The CDR3 runs to 15 residues. Looked up from germline, CDR1 is SGDLS and CDR2 is YYNGEE. This CDR3 reads CASSVNGSPGDEQYF. The CDR3, as DNA: TGTGCCAGCAGCGTTAACGGGAGCCCGGGTGACGAGCAGTACTTC.

This clone was detected many times. V gene TRBV27 combines with J gene TRBJ2-7, with 7 nucleotides matching TRBD2. This CDR3 has 13 residues. V was clipped by 8 bases and J by 2 bases; unmatched bases: 6. The germline CDR1 and CDR2 sequences are MNHEY and SMNVEV (reference sequence). DNA for the CDR3: TGTGCCAGCGGGAGGGGTCCCGCCTACGAGCAGTACTTC. Protein product: CASGRGPAYEQYF.

The chain couples TRBV9 to TRBJ2-7; 8 bases map to TRBD2. V dropped 1 base and J dropped 2; count of bases not matched to a gene: 5. Germline assignment: CDR1 SGDLS and CDR2 YYNGEE. This CDR3 contains 15 residues. The CDR3 DNA reads TGTGCCAGCAGCGTAAGGTCGGGAGGGGCCTACGAGCAGTACTTC. It translates to CASSVRSGGAYEQYF.

Concerning this clone itself: A read error may be the cause here, since a much bigger clone is one base away. The rearrangement uses TRBV27 and TRBJ2-3; 8 bases align to TRBD2. Germline loops: CDR1 MNHEY, CDR2 SMNVEV (reference sequence). CDR3 length: 14 residues. The V and J ends lost 5 bases and 2 bases, in that order; junction bases with no gene match: 3. The CDR3 spells CASSPSGHTDTQYF. In DNA, the CDR3 is TGTGCCAGCAGTCCTAGCGGGCACACAGATACGCAGTATTTT.